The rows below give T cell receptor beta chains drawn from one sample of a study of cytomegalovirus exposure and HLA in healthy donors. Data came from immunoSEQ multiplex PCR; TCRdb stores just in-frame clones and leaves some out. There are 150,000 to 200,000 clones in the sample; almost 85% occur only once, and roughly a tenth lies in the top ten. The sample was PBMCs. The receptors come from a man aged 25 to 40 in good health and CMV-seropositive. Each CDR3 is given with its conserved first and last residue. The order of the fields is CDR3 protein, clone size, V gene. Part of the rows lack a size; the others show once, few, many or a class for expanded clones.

cdr3_aa: CASSPGQGGYTF
clone_size: few
v_call: TRBV28

cdr3_aa: CASSKVKVENRGSTDTQYF
clone_size: .
v_call: TRBV21-1

cdr3_aa: CASSLGDGTGSRIGYEKLFF
clone_size: .
v_call: TRBV28

cdr3_aa: CASTQLTGFHEQYF
clone_size: .
v_call: TRBV28

cdr3_aa: CASSLRQGYGYTF
clone_size: once
v_call: TRBV5-1

cdr3_aa: CATSGRDTRTEAFF
clone_size: .
v_call: TRBV15

cdr3_aa: CASSFRDRGNTEAFF
clone_size: .
v_call: TRBV25-1

cdr3_aa: CASSWTGGMREQYF
clone_size: few
v_call: TRBV5-1

cdr3_aa: CASSLRSGRASYEQYF
clone_size: .
v_call: TRBV18

cdr3_aa: CASSFKERGFGGQFNEKLFF
clone_size: .
v_call: TRBV28

cdr3_aa: CASRGLAVNTGELFF
clone_size: .
v_call: TRBV5-1

cdr3_aa: CASSAEASGSSYTDTQYF
clone_size: .
v_call: TRBV2

cdr3_aa: CASSLAGENTGELFF
clone_size: .
v_call: TRBV9

cdr3_aa: CASSNTGGHEQYF
clone_size: few
v_call: TRBV18